This is a list of T cell receptor beta chains from one sample in a study of cytomegalovirus exposure and HLA in healthy donors. This table comes from immunoSEQ multiplex PCR, and its TCRdb copy is limited to in-frame clones, with some not included. In the table there are 150,000 to 200,000 clones, 83% of which are singletons. The sample was PBMCs. These TCRs come from a man aged 35-49 years in good health and CMV-seropositive. CDR3s include the opening cysteine and the closing phenylalanine or tryptophan. The order of the fields is J gene, clone size, V gene, CDR3 protein. Clone size is not always given. Where it is, it says once, few, many or a class for expanded clones.

>TRBJ1-4|-|TRBV4-3
CASSQRDRTNEKLFF
>TRBJ2-1|few|TRBV28
CASSADGGSSYNEQFF
>TRBJ2-2|-|TRBV19
CASSPGPANTGELFF
>TRBJ1-1|-|TRBV6-4
CASSGGGTEAFF
>TRBJ2-7|-|TRBV7-2
CASSLSTQGVYEQYF
>TRBJ2-5|-|TRBV6-1
CASSGNTIPLGQETQYF
>TRBJ2-7|once|TRBV19
CASSIAGTYEQYF
>TRBJ1-6|-|TRBV30
CAWSEAGFSSLHF
>TRBJ2-7|-|TRBV27
CASSSGQVYEQYF
>TRBJ1-2|-|TRBV5-1
CASSPDRDYGYTF
>TRBJ2-7|-|TRBV2
CASSAFSEQYF
>TRBJ1-3|-|TRBV6-5
CASRKGITPNTIYF
>TRBJ2-7|-|TRBV9
CASSGAGGGSSYEQYF
>TRBJ1-3|-|TRBV29-1
CSVEGVPGQGGNTIYF
>TRBJ1-2|-|TRBV4-2
CASSQTGEYGYTF
>TRBJ1-1|-|TRBV27
CASSLRQKNTEAFF
>TRBJ1-3|-|TRBV28
CASSLMGGGSGNTIYF
>TRBJ1-2|-|TRBV9
CASSLSGGPEYGYTF
>TRBJ1-1|-|TRBV9
CASSPWAINTEAFF
>TRBJ2-2|-|TRBV7-8
CASSLVRTSTGELFF
>TRBJ1-3|-|TRBV25-1
CASSRGLGNTIYF
>TRBJ1-2|-|TRBV4-2
CASSQDSYDYGYTF
>TRBJ1-1|-|TRBV18
CASSPWDRGLGTEAFF
>TRBJ2-5|-|TRBV7-8
CASSLVPSGRAETQYF
>TRBJ1-2|-|TRBV29-1
CSVGGGQGGDYGYTF